The rows below give T cell receptor beta chains drawn from one sample of a study of cytomegalovirus exposure and HLA in healthy donors. The table came from immunoSEQ multiplex PCR; TCRdb's copy has only in-frame clones and leaves some out. The sample contains about 150,000 clones, roughly 80% of which appear only once. The sample comprised PBMCs. The receptors here all came from a middle-aged woman in good health and CMV-seronegative. The CDR3 runs from the conserved cysteine through the conserved F or W. A D gene is named only where the DNA matches it firmly. Clone sizes are given selectively: once, few, many, or a class where the clone is expanded.

d_gene: -; v_gene: TRBV6-5; abundance: once; j_gene: TRBJ2-7; CDR3nt: TGTGCCAGCAGTTACCGCCTCTTTGGGGGCTGGTACGAGCAGTACTTC; CDR3aa: CASSYRLFGGWYEQYF
d_gene: -; v_gene: TRBV27; abundance: -; j_gene: TRBJ2-7; CDR3nt: TGTGCCAGCAGTTACAAGGGTGGCGGGGTCCCTTACGAGCAGTACTTC; CDR3aa: CASSYKGGGVPYEQYF
d_gene: -; v_gene: TRBV28; abundance: -; j_gene: TRBJ2-7; CDR3nt: TGTGCCACCGAGACAGGTTTGCGCTACGAGCAGTACTTC; CDR3aa: CATETGLRYEQYF
d_gene: -; v_gene: TRBV13; abundance: -; j_gene: TRBJ2-3; CDR3nt: TGTGCCAGCAGCTTCGGCGGGACCCCGGGAGATGCGCAGTATTTT; CDR3aa: CASSFGGTPGDAQYF
d_gene: -; v_gene: TRBV6-6; abundance: -; j_gene: TRBJ1-1; CDR3nt: TGTGCCAGCAGTCCCCCCGGACAGCAGAACACTGAAGCTTTCTTT; CDR3aa: CASSPPGQQNTEAFF
d_gene: TRBD1; v_gene: TRBV18; abundance: -; j_gene: TRBJ1-5; CDR3nt: TGTGCCAGCTCAACAGGGGTTGGGCAGCCCCAGCATTTT; CDR3aa: CASSTGVGQPQHF
d_gene: -; v_gene: TRBV28; abundance: -; j_gene: TRBJ2-7; CDR3nt: TGTGCCAGCAGAACGGCGGGGAACTCCTACGAGCAGTACTTC; CDR3aa: CASRTAGNSYEQYF
d_gene: TRBD2; v_gene: TRBV5-4; abundance: -; j_gene: TRBJ2-7; CDR3nt: TGTGCCAGCAGCTTTCCGGGGGGCTCCTACGAGCAGTACTTC; CDR3aa: CASSFPGGSYEQYF
d_gene: TRBD1; v_gene: TRBV28; abundance: few; j_gene: TRBJ1-3; CDR3nt: TGTGCCAGCATCAGGGGGACCTCTGGAAACACCATATATTTT; CDR3aa: CASIRGTSGNTIYF
d_gene: TRBD2; v_gene: TRBV6-1; abundance: -; j_gene: TRBJ2-1; CDR3nt: TGTGCCAGCAGTACGCTTGCGGGGGGCCGGAATGAGCAGTTCTTC; CDR3aa: CASSTLAGGRNEQFF
d_gene: TRBD1; v_gene: TRBV9; abundance: -; j_gene: TRBJ1-5; CDR3nt: TGTGCCAGCAGCCTCGGGACAGGGTTCGATCAGCCCCAGCATTTT; CDR3aa: CASSLGTGFDQPQHF
d_gene: -; v_gene: TRBV7-9; abundance: -; j_gene: TRBJ2-5; CDR3nt: TGTGCCAGCAGCTTGTATATGGGAGCGAGGGAGACCCAGTACTTC; CDR3aa: CASSLYMGARETQYF
d_gene: TRBD2; v_gene: TRBV19; abundance: -; j_gene: TRBJ2-5; CDR3nt: TGTGCCAGTGGACTAGCGGGGGTAGCACAAGAGACCCAGTACTTC; CDR3aa: CASGLAGVAQETQYF
d_gene: TRBD1; v_gene: TRBV27; abundance: -; j_gene: TRBJ1-2; CDR3nt: TGTGCCAGCAGTTTCCGGGACAGGGGGCGTTCTAACTATGGCTACACCTTC; CDR3aa: CASSFRDRGRSNYGYTF
d_gene: TRBD2; v_gene: TRBV5-4; abundance: -; j_gene: TRBJ2-7; CDR3nt: TGTGCCAGCGCCCGGTCTAGCGGGGGCCCTAAAACCTACGAGCAGTACTTC; CDR3aa: CASARSSGGPKTYEQYF
d_gene: -; v_gene: TRBV6-5; abundance: -; j_gene: TRBJ2-1; CDR3nt: TGTGCCACCATACCTAGTCGCTCCTACAATGAGCAGTTCTTC; CDR3aa: CATIPSRSYNEQFF
d_gene: -; v_gene: TRBV5-1; abundance: -; j_gene: TRBJ2-1; CDR3nt: TGCGCCAGCAGCCAGGGGAGCTCCTACAATGAGCAGTTCTTC; CDR3aa: CASSQGSSYNEQFF
d_gene: -; v_gene: TRBV6-5; abundance: -; j_gene: TRBJ1-1; CDR3nt: TGTGCCAGCAGACCGGGGAACACTGAAGCTTTCTTT; CDR3aa: CASRPGNTEAFF
d_gene: -; v_gene: TRBV27; abundance: -; j_gene: TRBJ2-1; CDR3nt: TGTGCCAGCAGTTTATCCGGGGGAAATGAGCAGTTCTTC; CDR3aa: CASSLSGGNEQFF
d_gene: -; v_gene: TRBV5-6; abundance: -; j_gene: TRBJ2-2; CDR3nt: TGTGCCAGCAGCTACAGGGCCCACACCGGGGAGCTGTTTTTT; CDR3aa: CASSYRAHTGELFF
d_gene: TRBD2; v_gene: TRBV19; abundance: -; j_gene: TRBJ2-3; CDR3nt: TGTGCCAGTAGTACCACTAGCGGGGGGACAGATACGCAGTATTTT; CDR3aa: CASSTTSGGTDTQYF
d_gene: -; v_gene: TRBV13; abundance: few; j_gene: TRBJ1-1; CDR3nt: TGTGCCAGCAGCTTGAATCCAGGGACTGAAGCTTTCTTT; CDR3aa: CASSLNPGTEAFF
d_gene: -; v_gene: TRBV18; abundance: -; j_gene: TRBJ2-7; CDR3nt: TGTGCCAGCTCACCACCGGGACTTCCCTCCTACGAGCAGTACTTC; CDR3aa: CASSPPGLPSYEQYF
d_gene: TRBD1; v_gene: TRBV7-8; abundance: -; j_gene: TRBJ1-2; CDR3nt: TGTGCCAGCAGCTTCCCCCCCGGGACAGAATATTCCCTCTACACCTTC; CDR3aa: CASSFPPGTEYSLYTF
d_gene: -; v_gene: TRBV7-8; abundance: once; j_gene: TRBJ1-5; CDR3nt: TGTGCCAGCAGCCGAAATCTCCAGGGGATGATCCTGGGCAATCAGCCCCAGCATTTT; CDR3aa: CASSRNLQGMILGNQPQHF
d_gene: -; v_gene: TRBV7-6; abundance: -; j_gene: TRBJ2-7; CDR3nt: TGTGCCAGCAGCTTAGGTAGGGGAGGCTACGAGCAGTACTTC; CDR3aa: CASSLGRGGYEQYF
d_gene: -; v_gene: TRBV11-2; abundance: once; j_gene: TRBJ2-5; CDR3nt: TGTGCCAGCAGGCGGGCAGGTCAACTAGGAGAGACCCAGTACTTC; CDR3aa: CASRRAGQLGETQYF
d_gene: TRBD2; v_gene: TRBV4-1; abundance: -; j_gene: TRBJ2-1; CDR3nt: TGCGCCAGCAAGGCAAGCGGGGGGACCCAATATGAGCAGTTCTTC; CDR3aa: CASKASGGTQYEQFF
d_gene: -; v_gene: TRBV21-1; abundance: -; j_gene: TRBJ1-1; CDR3nt: TGTGCCAGCGGGGACAGGAGGAACACTGAAGCTTTCTTT; CDR3aa: CASGDRRNTEAFF
d_gene: TRBD1; v_gene: TRBV10-2; abundance: few; j_gene: TRBJ1-1; CDR3nt: TGCGCCAGTCGGACAGGGGTGGAAACTGAAGCTTTCTTT; CDR3aa: CASRTGVETEAFF
d_gene: -; v_gene: TRBV11-2; abundance: few; j_gene: TRBJ2-7; CDR3nt: TGTGCCAGCAGCTTAGCCCCCAGCTCCTACGAGCAGTACTTC; CDR3aa: CASSLAPSSYEQYF
d_gene: TRBD1; v_gene: TRBV10-1; abundance: few; j_gene: TRBJ1-5; CDR3nt: TGCGCCAGCAGTTCGGGACAGGGTGATCAGCCCCAGCATTTT; CDR3aa: CASSSGQGDQPQHF
d_gene: -; v_gene: TRBV5-5; abundance: once; j_gene: TRBJ1-1; CDR3nt: TGTGCCAGCAGCTTGGACAGTGAAGCTTTCTTT; CDR3aa: CASSLDSEAFF
d_gene: TRBD2; v_gene: TRBV10-2; abundance: -; j_gene: TRBJ2-2; CDR3nt: TGCGCCAGCAGTGGAGCGGGTTTAGCGGGGGGTTTCACCGGGGAGCTGTTTTTT; CDR3aa: CASSGAGLAGGFTGELFF
d_gene: TRBD2; v_gene: TRBV6-5; abundance: -; j_gene: TRBJ2-7; CDR3nt: TGTGCCAGCAGTTACGGTCCTAGCGGGAGCACCTACGAGCAGTACTTC; CDR3aa: CASSYGPSGSTYEQYF
d_gene: TRBD2; v_gene: TRBV13; abundance: -; j_gene: TRBJ2-7; CDR3nt: TGTGCCAGCAGCCGGGAGGGGAAGGAGACCTACGAGCAGTACTTC; CDR3aa: CASSREGKETYEQYF
d_gene: -; v_gene: TRBV21-1; abundance: once; j_gene: TRBJ2-4; CDR3nt: TGTGCCAGCAGCCTCCGGGACAGGGACACTATAGCCAAAAACATTCAGTACTTC; CDR3aa: CASSLRDRDTIAKNIQYF
d_gene: -; v_gene: TRBV5-1; abundance: -; j_gene: TRBJ1-4; CDR3nt: TGCGCCAGCAGCTACCAGGGGCCTGCAACTAATGAAAAACTGTTTTTT; CDR3aa: CASSYQGPATNEKLFF
d_gene: -; v_gene: TRBV28; abundance: -; j_gene: TRBJ1-4; CDR3nt: TGTGCCAGCAGTGCTGGGCAGGGGACCCCGAGGGGGAATGAAAAACTGTTTTTT; CDR3aa: CASSAGQGTPRGNEKLFF
d_gene: -; v_gene: TRBV5-1; abundance: -; j_gene: TRBJ2-7; CDR3nt: TGCGCCAGCAGCTTGGATTCCTCCTCCTCCTACGAGCAGTACTTC; CDR3aa: CASSLDSSSSYEQYF
d_gene: -; v_gene: TRBV5-6; abundance: -; j_gene: TRBJ2-7; CDR3nt: TGTGCCAGCAGCTTGGCGGGACAAGACTACGAGCAGTACTTC; CDR3aa: CASSLAGQDYEQYF
d_gene: -; v_gene: TRBV6-6; abundance: -; j_gene: TRBJ2-7; CDR3nt: TGTGCCAGCAGTTATTCCACACCAGGGGCCTACGAGCAGTACTTC; CDR3aa: CASSYSTPGAYEQYF
d_gene: -; v_gene: TRBV6-1; abundance: once; j_gene: TRBJ1-6; CDR3nt: TGTGCCAGCCGGAACGTTCGGGACATGGATTCACCCCTCCACTTT; CDR3aa: CASRNVRDMDSPLHF
d_gene: TRBD2; v_gene: TRBV5-1; abundance: -; j_gene: TRBJ2-5; CDR3nt: TGCGCCAGCAGCTCGACTAGCGGGGGGCTCCAAGAGACCCAGTACTTC; CDR3aa: CASSSTSGGLQETQYF
d_gene: TRBD1; v_gene: TRBV30; abundance: -; j_gene: TRBJ1-4; CDR3nt: TGTGCCGGTGACAGGGGGCTTGAAAAACTGTTTTTT; CDR3aa: CAGDRGLEKLFF
d_gene: TRBD1; v_gene: TRBV5-1; abundance: once; j_gene: TRBJ2-7; CDR3nt: TGCGCCAGCAGCGACAGGGGTTCGAGCTCCTACGAGCAGTACTTC; CDR3aa: CASSDRGSSSYEQYF
d_gene: -; v_gene: TRBV5-1; abundance: -; j_gene: TRBJ2-1; CDR3nt: TGCGCCAGCAGCTTGTCGAGGGCAGACAATGAGCAGTTCTTC; CDR3aa: CASSLSRADNEQFF
d_gene: TRBD1; v_gene: TRBV2; abundance: -; j_gene: TRBJ1-4; CDR3nt: TGTGCCAGCAGTACCGGGACAGGGACCGAAAAACTGTTTTTT; CDR3aa: CASSTGTGTEKLFF
d_gene: TRBD2; v_gene: TRBV7-8; abundance: -; j_gene: TRBJ2-5; CDR3nt: TGTGCCAGCAGCTTGGGAGCACTAGCGGGGGAAGAGACCCAGTACTTC; CDR3aa: CASSLGALAGEETQYF
d_gene: -; v_gene: TRBV7-8; abundance: -; j_gene: TRBJ1-2; CDR3nt: TGTGCCAGCAGCTTAGCCCCCCGGGGGGGACTAACTATGGTTGGCTACACCTTC; CDR3aa: CASSLAPRGGLTMVGYTF